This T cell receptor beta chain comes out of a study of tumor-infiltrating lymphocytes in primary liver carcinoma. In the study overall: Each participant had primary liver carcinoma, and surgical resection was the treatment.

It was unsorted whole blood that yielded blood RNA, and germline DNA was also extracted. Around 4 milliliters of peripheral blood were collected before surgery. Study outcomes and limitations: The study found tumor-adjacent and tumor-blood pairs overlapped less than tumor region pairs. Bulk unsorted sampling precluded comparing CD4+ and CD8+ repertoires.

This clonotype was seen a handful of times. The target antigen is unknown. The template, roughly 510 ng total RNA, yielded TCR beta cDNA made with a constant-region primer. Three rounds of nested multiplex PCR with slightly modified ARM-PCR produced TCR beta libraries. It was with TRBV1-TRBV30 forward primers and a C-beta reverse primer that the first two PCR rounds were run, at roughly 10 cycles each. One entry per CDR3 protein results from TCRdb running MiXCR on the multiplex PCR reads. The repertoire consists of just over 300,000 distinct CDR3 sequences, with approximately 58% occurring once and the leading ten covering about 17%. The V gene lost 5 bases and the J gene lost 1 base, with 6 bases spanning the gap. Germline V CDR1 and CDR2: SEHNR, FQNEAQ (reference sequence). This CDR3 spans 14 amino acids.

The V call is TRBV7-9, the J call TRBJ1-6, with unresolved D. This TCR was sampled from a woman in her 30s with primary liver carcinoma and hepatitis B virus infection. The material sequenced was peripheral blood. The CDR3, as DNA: TGTGCCAGCAGCCCACGATCCTATAATTCACCCCTCCACTTT. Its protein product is CASSPRSYNSPLHF. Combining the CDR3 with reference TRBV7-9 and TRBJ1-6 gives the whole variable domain DTGVSQNPRHKITKRGQNVTFRCDPISEHNRLYWYRQTLGQGPEFLTYFQNEAQLEKSRLLSDRFSAERPKGSFSTLEIQRTEQGDSAMYLCASSPRSYNSPLHFGNGTRLTVT.